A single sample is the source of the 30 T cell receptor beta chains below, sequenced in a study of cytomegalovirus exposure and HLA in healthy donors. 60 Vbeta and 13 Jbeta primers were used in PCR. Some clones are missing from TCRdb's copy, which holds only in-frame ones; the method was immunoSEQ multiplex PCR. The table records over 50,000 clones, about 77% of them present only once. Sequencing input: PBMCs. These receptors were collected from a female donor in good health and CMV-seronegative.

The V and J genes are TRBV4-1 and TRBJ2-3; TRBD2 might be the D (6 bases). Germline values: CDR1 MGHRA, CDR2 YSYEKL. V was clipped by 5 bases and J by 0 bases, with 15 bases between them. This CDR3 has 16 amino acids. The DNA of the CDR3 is TGCGCCAGCAGCTTGGCGGGACTGGCAAGCACAGATACGCAGTATTTT. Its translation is CASSLAGLASTDTQYF.

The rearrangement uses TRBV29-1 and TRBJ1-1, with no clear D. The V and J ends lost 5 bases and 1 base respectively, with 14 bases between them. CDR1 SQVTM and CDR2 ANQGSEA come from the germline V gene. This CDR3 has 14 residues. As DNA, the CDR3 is TGCAGCGTTACTCTCTCCCTCGGGAACACTGAAGCTTTCTTT. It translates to CSVTLSLGNTEAFF.

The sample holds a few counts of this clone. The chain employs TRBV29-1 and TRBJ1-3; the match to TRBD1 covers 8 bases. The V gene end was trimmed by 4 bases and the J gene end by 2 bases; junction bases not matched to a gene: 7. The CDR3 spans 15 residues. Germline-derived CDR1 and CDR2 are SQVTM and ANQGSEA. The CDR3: CSVATGGTPGNTIYF. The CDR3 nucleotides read TGCAGCGTTGCCACAGGGGGAACTCCTGGAAACACCATATATTTT.

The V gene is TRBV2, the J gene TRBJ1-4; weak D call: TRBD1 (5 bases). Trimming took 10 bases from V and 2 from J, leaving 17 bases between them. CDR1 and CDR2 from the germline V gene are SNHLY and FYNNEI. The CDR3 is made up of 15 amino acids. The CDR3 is CATLLRGPTNEKLFF. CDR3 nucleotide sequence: TGTGCCACCCTTTTGCGGGGACCGACTAATGAAAAACTGTTTTTT.

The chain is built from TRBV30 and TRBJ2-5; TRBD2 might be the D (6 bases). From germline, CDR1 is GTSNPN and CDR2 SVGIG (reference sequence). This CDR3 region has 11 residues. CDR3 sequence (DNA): TGTGCTACGACTAGTTGGGAGACCCAGTACTTC. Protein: CATTSWETQYF.

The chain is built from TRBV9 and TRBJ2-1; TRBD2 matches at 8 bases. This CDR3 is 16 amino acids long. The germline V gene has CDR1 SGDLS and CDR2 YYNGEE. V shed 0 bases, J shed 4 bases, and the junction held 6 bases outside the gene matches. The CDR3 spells CASSVGGRGEYNEQFF. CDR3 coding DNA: TGTGCCAGCAGCGTAGGCGGGCGGGGGGAATACAATGAGCAGTTCTTC.

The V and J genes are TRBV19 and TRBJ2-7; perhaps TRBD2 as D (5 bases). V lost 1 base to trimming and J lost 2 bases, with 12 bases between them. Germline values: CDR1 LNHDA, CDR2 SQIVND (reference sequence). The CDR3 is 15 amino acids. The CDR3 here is CASSIGPGSTYEQYF. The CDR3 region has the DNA TGTGCCAGTAGTATAGGCCCGGGGTCCACCTACGAGCAGTACTTC.

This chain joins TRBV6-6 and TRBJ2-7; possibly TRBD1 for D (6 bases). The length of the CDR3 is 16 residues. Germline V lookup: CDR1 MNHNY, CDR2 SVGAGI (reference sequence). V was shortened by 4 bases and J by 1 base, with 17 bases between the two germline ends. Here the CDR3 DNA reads TGTGCCAGCAGTTCCCCCGACAGGAAAAGGTCCTACGAGCAGTACTTC. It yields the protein CASSSPDRKRSYEQYF.

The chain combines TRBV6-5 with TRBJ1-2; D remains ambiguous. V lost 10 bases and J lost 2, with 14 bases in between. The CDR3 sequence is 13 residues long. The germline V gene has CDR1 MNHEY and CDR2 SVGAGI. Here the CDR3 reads CATSRRENYGYTF. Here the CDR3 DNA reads TGTGCCACCTCAAGACGGGAGAACTATGGCTACACCTTC.

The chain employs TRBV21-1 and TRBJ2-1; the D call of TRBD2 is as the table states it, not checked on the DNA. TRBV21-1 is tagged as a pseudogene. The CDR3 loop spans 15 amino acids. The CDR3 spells CASSKDEVAFDEQFF. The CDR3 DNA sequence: TGTGCCAGCAGCAAAGATGAGGTGGCATTTGATGAGCAGTTCTTC.

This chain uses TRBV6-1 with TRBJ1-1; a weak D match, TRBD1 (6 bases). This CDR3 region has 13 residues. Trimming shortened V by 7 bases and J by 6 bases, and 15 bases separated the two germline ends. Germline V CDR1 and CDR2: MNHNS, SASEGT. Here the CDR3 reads CASTNTGRAEAFF. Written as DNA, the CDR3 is TGTGCCAGCACTAATACAGGGAGGGCTGAAGCTTTCTTT.

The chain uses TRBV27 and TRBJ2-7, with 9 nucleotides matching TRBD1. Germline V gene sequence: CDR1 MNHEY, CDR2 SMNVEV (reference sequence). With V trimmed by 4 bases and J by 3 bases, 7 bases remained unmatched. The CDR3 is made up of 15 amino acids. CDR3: CASSSPTGGIYEQYF. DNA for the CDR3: TGTGCCAGCAGTTCTCCGACAGGGGGAATCTACGAGCAGTACTTC.

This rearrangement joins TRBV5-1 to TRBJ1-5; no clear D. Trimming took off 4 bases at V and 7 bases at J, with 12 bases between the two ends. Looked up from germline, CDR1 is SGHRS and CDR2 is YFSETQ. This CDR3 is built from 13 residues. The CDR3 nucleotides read TGCGCCAGCAGCGAGGGCCCTGGACAGCCCCAGCATTTT. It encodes CASSEGPGQPQHF.

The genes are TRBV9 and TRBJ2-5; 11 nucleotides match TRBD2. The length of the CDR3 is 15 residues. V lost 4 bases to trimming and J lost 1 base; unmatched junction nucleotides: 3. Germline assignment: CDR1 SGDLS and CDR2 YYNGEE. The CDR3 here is CASSRLAGTQETQYF. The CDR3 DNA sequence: TGTGCCAGCAGCCGACTAGCGGGGACCCAAGAGACCCAGTACTTC.

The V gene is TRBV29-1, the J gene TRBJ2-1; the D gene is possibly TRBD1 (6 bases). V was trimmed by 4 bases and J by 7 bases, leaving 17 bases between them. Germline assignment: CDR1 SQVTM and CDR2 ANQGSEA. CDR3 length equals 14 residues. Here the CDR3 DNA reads TGCAGCGTTGTTCTTGGGGGCAAGGGAAATGAGCAGTTCTTC. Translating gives CSVVLGGKGNEQFF.

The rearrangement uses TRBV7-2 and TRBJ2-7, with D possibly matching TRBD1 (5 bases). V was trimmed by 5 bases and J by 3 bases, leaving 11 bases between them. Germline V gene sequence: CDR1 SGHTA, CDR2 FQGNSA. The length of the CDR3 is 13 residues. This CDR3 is CASSPNRLYEQYF. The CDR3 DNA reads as TGTGCCAGCAGCCCTAACAGGCTCTACGAGCAGTACTTC. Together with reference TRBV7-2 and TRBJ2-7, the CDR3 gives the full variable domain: GAGVSQSPSNKVTEKGKDVELRCDPISGHTALYWYRQSLGQGLEFLIYFQGNSAPDKSGLPSDRFSAERTGGSVSTLTIQRTQQEDSAVYLCASSPNRLYEQYFGPGTRLTVT.

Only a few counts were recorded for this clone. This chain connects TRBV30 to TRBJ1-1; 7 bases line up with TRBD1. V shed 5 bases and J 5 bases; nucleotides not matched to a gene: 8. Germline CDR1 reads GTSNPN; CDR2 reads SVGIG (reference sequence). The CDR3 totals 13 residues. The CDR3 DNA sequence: TGTGCCTGGGCCGGGACAGTGGGAACTGAAGCTTTCTTT. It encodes CAWAGTVGTEAFF.

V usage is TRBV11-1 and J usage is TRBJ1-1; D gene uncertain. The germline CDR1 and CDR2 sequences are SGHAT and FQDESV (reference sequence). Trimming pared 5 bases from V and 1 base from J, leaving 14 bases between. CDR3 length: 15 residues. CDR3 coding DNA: TGTGCCAGCAGCCCAACTCGGGTGGAGAACACTGAAGCTTTCTTT. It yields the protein CASSPTRVENTEAFF.

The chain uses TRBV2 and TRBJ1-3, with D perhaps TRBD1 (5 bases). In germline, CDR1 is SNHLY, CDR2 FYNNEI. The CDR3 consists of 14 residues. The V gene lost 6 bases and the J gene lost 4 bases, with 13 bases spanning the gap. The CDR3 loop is CASSARGSGNTIYF. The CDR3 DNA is TGTGCCAGCAGCGCCCGGGGGTCCGGAAACACCATATATTTT. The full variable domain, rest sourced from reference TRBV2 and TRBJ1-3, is EPEVTQTPSHQVTQMGQEVILRCVPISNHLYFYWYRQILGQKVEFLVSFYNNEISEKSEIFDDQFSVERPDGSNFTLKIRSTKLEDSAMYFCASSARGSGNTIYFGEGSWLTVV.

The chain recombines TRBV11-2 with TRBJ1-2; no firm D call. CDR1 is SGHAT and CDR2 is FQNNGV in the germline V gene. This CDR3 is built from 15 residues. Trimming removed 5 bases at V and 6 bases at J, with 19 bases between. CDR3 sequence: CASSTPRRASNGYTF. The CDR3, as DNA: TGTGCCAGCAGCACCCCCAGGAGGGCCTCCAATGGCTACACCTTC. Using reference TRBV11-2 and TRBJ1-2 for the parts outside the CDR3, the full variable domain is EAGVAQSPRYKIIEKRQSVAFWCNPISGHATLYWYQQILGQGPKLLIQFQNNGVVDDSQLPKDRFSAERLKGVDSTLKIQPAKLEDSAVYLCASSTPRRASNGYTFGSGTRLTVV.

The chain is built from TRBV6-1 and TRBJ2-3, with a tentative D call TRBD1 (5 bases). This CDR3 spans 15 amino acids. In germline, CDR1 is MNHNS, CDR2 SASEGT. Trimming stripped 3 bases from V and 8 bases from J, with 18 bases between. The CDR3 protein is CASSELVAGWGTQYF. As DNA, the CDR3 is TGTGCCAGCAGTGAGCTCGTGGCAGGGTGGGGTACGCAGTATTTT.

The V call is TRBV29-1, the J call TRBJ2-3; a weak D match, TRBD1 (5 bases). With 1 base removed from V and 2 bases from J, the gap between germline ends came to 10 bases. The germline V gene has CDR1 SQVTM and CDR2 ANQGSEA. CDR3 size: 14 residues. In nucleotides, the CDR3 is TGCAGCGTTGAAGGACAGCTCCACACAGATACGCAGTATTTT. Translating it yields CSVEGQLHTDTQYF.

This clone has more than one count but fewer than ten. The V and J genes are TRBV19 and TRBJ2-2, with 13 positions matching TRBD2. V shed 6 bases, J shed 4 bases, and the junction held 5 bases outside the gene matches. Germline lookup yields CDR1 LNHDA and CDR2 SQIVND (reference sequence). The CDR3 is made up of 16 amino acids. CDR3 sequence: CASSPTSGRATGELFF. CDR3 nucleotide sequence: TGTGCCAGTAGCCCAACTAGCGGGAGGGCCACCGGGGAGCTGTTTTTT.

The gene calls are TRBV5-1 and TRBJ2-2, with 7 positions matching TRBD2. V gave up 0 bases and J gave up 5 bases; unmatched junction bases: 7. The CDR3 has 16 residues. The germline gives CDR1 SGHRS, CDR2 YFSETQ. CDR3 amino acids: CASSLGGRSMTGELFF. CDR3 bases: TGCGCCAGCAGCTTGGGCGGGAGATCTATGACCGGGGAGCTGTTTTTT.

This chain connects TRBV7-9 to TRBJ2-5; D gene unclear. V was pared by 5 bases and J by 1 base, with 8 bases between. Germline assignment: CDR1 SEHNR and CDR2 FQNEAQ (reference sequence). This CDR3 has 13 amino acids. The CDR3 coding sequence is TGTGCCAGCAGCGGAGACTTCCAAGAGACCCAGTACTTC. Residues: CASSGDFQETQYF.

The CDR3 sequence: CASSLGAGYGYTF. CDR3 sequence (DNA): TGTGCCAGCAGCTTAGGGGCTGGCTATGGCTACACCTTC. The rearrangement links TRBV5-5 to TRBJ1-2, with D perhaps TRBD1 (5 bases). The CDR3 runs 13 residues. The V and J ends lost 2 bases and 4 bases respectively, with 9 bases between them. CDR1 is SGHKS, CDR2 YYEKEE, per germline (reference sequence). The full variable domain, with the rest looked up from reference TRBV5-5 and TRBJ1-2, is DAGVTQSPTHLIKTRGQQVTLRCSPISGHKSVSWYQQVLGQGPQFIFQYYEKEERGRGNFPDRFSARQFPNYSSELNVNALLLGDSALYLCASSLGAGYGYTFGSGTRLTVV.

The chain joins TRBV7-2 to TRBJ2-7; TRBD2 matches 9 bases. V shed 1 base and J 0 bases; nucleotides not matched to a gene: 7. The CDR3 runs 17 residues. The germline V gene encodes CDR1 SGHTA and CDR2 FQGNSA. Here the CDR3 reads CASSLEDQRGDSYEQYF. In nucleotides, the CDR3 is TGTGCCAGCAGCTTAGAGGACCAGCGGGGGGACTCCTACGAGCAGTACTTC.

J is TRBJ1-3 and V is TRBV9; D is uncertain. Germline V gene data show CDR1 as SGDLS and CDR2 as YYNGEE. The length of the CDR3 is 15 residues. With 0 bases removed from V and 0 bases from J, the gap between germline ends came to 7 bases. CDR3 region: CASSVESFSGNTIYF. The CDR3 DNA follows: TGTGCCAGCAGCGTAGAGAGTTTCTCTGGAAACACCATATATTTT.

In nucleotides, the CDR3 is TGTGCCAGCACCCCGGGACAGAAAAACAATGAGCAGTTCTTC. Its translation is CASTPGQKNNEQFF. The gene calls are TRBV25-1 and TRBJ2-1, with 7 bases fitting TRBD1. Germline V gene data show CDR1 as MGHDK and CDR2 as SYGVNS. J gave up 5 bases and V 7 bases, and 8 bases lay outside the gene matches. The CDR3 runs to 14 residues.

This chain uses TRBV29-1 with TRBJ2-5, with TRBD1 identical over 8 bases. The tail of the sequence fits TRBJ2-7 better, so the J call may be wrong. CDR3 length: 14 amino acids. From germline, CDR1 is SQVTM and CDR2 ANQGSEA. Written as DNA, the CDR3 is TGCAGCGTTGAAGTCACTGACAGGGGCTACGAGCAGTACTTC. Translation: CSVEVTDRGYEQYF.